The present T cell receptor (beta chain) was sequenced within a study of T-cell memory formation after mild COVID-19. TCRdb used MiXCR to reprocess the 5' RACE reads, holding one entry per CDR3 protein. The repertoire holds some 340,000 distinct CDR3 sequences, with 10% to 15% as singletons. This clonotype has only a few counts. The sample was PBMCs or a T cell subset sorted from them (not recorded which). This TCR was sampled from a man younger than 30 who had mild COVID-19 (a few samples of this study predate the infection). Cell type and time point are not known.

The CDR3 sequence: CASSRGTGIYTDTQYF. The CDR3 region has the DNA TGCGCCAGCAGCCGAGGAACAGGAATATACACAGATACGCAGTATTTT. V gene TRBV5-1 combines with J gene TRBJ2-3, with D perhaps matching TRBD1 (5 bases). CDR1 and CDR2 (germline): SGHRS, YFSETQ. Trimming removed 4 bases from V and 2 bases from J, with 17 bases in between. The CDR3 is made up of 16 amino acids.